The next 27 T cell receptor beta chains were all read from a single sample in a study of spatial heterogeneity in lung cancer. The study's findings and limits: Tumoral mutation counts were tracked by counts of expanded intratumoral alpha and beta TCRs.

The time point: sample taken at primary tumor resection. MiXCR was run by TCRdb on the 5' RACE reads, yielding one entry per CDR3 protein. The sample yields approximately 6,600 distinct CDR3 sequences, approximately 1.2% seen once. No antigen has been assigned to these receptors. Specimen: lung tumor tissue, collected at surgery. The receptors stem from a male donor with early-stage non-small cell lung cancer.

By sample fraction, this clonotype is medium-sized (0.01 to 0.1%). V is TRBV10-3 and J is TRBJ2-6; 9 bases fit TRBD1. This CDR3 contains 17 residues. Germline V gives CDR1 ENHRY, CDR2 SYGVKD. Losses at the gene ends were 10 bases for V and 2 bases for J; bases not matched to a gene: 12. The CDR3 bases are TGTGCCACCCTGGACAGGGGTCGAGGGGCTGGGGCCAACGTCCTGACTTTC. It yields the protein CATLDRGRGAGANVLTF.

This clonotype came up many times. The rearrangement joins TRBV7-9 to TRBJ2-1; 12 nucleotides line up with TRBD2. In germline, CDR1 is SEHNR, CDR2 FQNEAQ (reference sequence). The CDR3 is made up of 16 amino acids. Trimming removed 1 base from V and 8 bases from J; junction bases left unmatched: 6. The CDR3 sequence: CASSLVLAGGLDEQFF. The CDR3 region has the DNA TGTGCCAGCAGCTTAGTCCTAGCGGGAGGGCTAGATGAGCAGTTCTTC. Looking up the rest from reference TRBV7-9 and TRBJ2-1 gives the full variable domain: DTGVSQNPRHKITKRGQNVTFRCDPISEHNRLYWYRQTLGQGPEFLTYFQNEAQLEKSRLLSDRFSAERPKGSFSTLEIQRTEQGDSAMYLCASSLVLAGGLDEQFFGPGTRLTVL.

Within the sample, this clonotype is medium-sized (0.01 to 0.1%). CDR3 nucleotide sequence: TGTGCCAGCAGTTACAGCTTGGACGGGGTAGGAGAGACCCAGTACTTC. The encoded protein is CASSYSLDGVGETQYF. The chain combines TRBV6-5 with TRBJ2-5; tentative D call: TRBD2 (5 bases). The CDR3 loop spans 16 amino acids. Trimming took 2 bases from V and 4 from J, leaving 17 bases between them. Germline loops: CDR1 MNHEY, CDR2 SVGAGI.

This clonotype was detected ten times or more. V usage is TRBV9 and J usage is TRBJ2-1, with 8 bases matching TRBD1. V lost 2 bases and J lost 8; bases outside the gene matches: 12. The CDR3 spans 16 residues. Germline CDR1 SGDLS, CDR2 YYNGEE. The CDR3 DNA reads TGTGCCAGCAGCGTTGGATACGGACAGGGTAGTCATGAGCAGTTCTTC. It codes for CASSVGYGQGSHEQFF.

This clonotype was recorded many times. J is TRBJ1-5 and V is TRBV29-1; 7 bases map to TRBD1. The CDR3 totals 14 residues. V was pared by 8 bases and J by 2 bases, with 9 bases of the junction left unmatched. CDR1 SQVTM and CDR2 ANQGSEA come from the germline V gene. The CDR3 is CSPDGQGGNQPQHF. The CDR3 nucleotides are TGCAGCCCCGACGGGCAGGGGGGCAATCAGCCCCAGCATTTT.

By share, this clonotype ranks as medium-sized. This chain uses TRBV5-5 with TRBJ2-5; TRBD1 matches at 9 bases. This CDR3 is built from 17 residues. Trimming took 2 bases from V and 4 from J; bases not matched to a gene: 12. Germline V gene data show CDR1 as SGHKS and CDR2 as YYEKEE (reference sequence). CDR3 sequence: CASSFNPGTGRGETQYF. DNA of the CDR3: TGTGCCAGCAGCTTCAATCCTGGGACAGGGAGGGGAGAGACCCAGTACTTC.

In this sample, this clonotype turned up many times. This rearrangement joins TRBV7-9 to TRBJ1-3, with D possibly matching TRBD1 (6 bases). V lost 5 bases and J lost 5, with 25 bases in between. The CDR3 has 18 amino acids. Germline CDR1 SEHNR, CDR2 FQNEAQ (reference sequence). The CDR3 spells CASSLRGTMNSRRNTIYF. The DNA of the CDR3 is TGTGCCAGCAGCCTCCGGGGGACAATGAATAGCAGGCGAAACACCATATATTTT.

Relative to its sample, this clonotype is medium-sized. This chain links TRBV30 with TRBJ1-2; D might be TRBD1 (6 bases). This CDR3 comprises 15 residues. V dropped 4 bases and J dropped 2 bases, with 17 bases sitting between them. Germline-derived CDR1 and CDR2 are GTSNPN and SVGIG (reference sequence). The CDR3: CAWTLPGQRNYGYTF. The CDR3 DNA reads TGTGCCTGGACCCTTCCGGGACAAAGAAACTATGGCTACACCTTC. Drawing the rest from reference TRBV30 and TRBJ1-2, the complete variable domain is SQTIHQWPATLVQPVGSPLSLECTVEGTSNPNLYWYRQAAGRGLQLLFYSVGIGQISSEVPQNLSASRPQDRQFILSSKKLLLSDSGFYLCAWTLPGQRNYGYTFGSGTRLTVV.

The table lists this clonotype with many counts. The chain is built from TRBV5-4 and TRBJ2-7; D tentatively fits TRBD1 or TRBD2 (5 bases each). With 6 bases removed from V and 5 bases from J, the gap between germline ends came to 15 bases. The CDR3 sequence is 13 residues long. CDR1 is SGHNT, CDR2 YYREEE, per germline (reference sequence). CDR3 loop: CASTPGLINEQYF. Here the CDR3 DNA reads TGTGCCAGCACCCCGGGGCTGATAAACGAGCAGTACTTC.

By share of the sample, this clonotype is medium-sized. The chain has TRBV2 and TRBJ1-1, with D tentatively TRBD1 (5 bases). Germline CDR1 SNHLY, CDR2 FYNNEI. This CDR3 contains 13 residues. Trimming pared 4 bases from V and 2 bases from J, leaving 8 bases between. CDR3 region: CASSVDTNTEAFF. CDR3 DNA: TGTGCCAGCAGTGTGGACACCAACACTGAAGCTTTCTTT. Complete variable domain (other parts from reference TRBV2 and TRBJ1-1): EPEVTQTPSHQVTQMGQEVILRCVPISNHLYFYWYRQILGQKVEFLVSFYNNEISEKSEIFDDQFSVERPDGSNFTLKIRSTKLEDSAMYFCASSVDTNTEAFFGQGTRLTVV.

This clonotype was found many times. V and J are TRBV19 and TRBJ1-6; a weak D match, TRBD1 (5 bases). The germline gives CDR1 LNHDA, CDR2 SQIVND (reference sequence). This CDR3 comprises 14 residues. V lost 5 bases to trimming and J lost 8 bases, with 13 bases between them. CDR3 nucleotides: TGTGCCAGTAGTTGGGACGATCGGGATTCACCCCTCCACTTT. This translates into CASSWDDRDSPLHF.

This clonotype was observed many times. This chain uses TRBV10-3 with TRBJ2-3, with TRBD1 matching over 9 bases. The V gene end was trimmed by 3 bases and the J gene end by 3 bases; junction bases not matched to a gene: 7. CDR3 length: 16 amino acids. Germline CDR1 is ENHRY and CDR2 is SYGVKD. The CDR3 region is CAISDPGQGRTDTQYF. CDR3 bases: TGTGCCATCAGTGACCCCGGACAGGGGAGGACAGATACGCAGTATTTT.

In its sample, this clonotype was seen many times. V usage is TRBV2 and J usage is TRBJ1-1; D call uncertain. The CDR3 is made up of 13 amino acids. Trimming cost V 4 bases and J 3 bases, with 9 bases left between them. The germline V gene encodes CDR1 SNHLY and CDR2 FYNNEI. The CDR3 sequence: CASSVNGYTEAFF. DNA for the CDR3: TGTGCCAGCAGTGTAAACGGGTACACTGAAGCTTTCTTT.

In this sample, this clonotype is medium-sized. The chain joins TRBV5-1 to TRBJ1-2; D remains ambiguous. Germline-derived CDR1 and CDR2 are SGHRS and YFSETQ. V was trimmed by 0 bases and J by 14 bases, leaving 14 bases between them. This CDR3 spans 12 amino acids. Here the CDR3 DNA reads TGCGCCAGCAGCTTGGATGGGGTCGTGTGGACCTTC. Translating gives CASSLDGVVWTF.

This clonotype was counted many times. The V call is TRBV20-1, the J call TRBJ1-4; TRBD1 agrees at 8 bases. CDR1 and CDR2 (germline): DFQATT, SNEGSKA (reference sequence). Losses at the gene ends were 6 bases for V and 7 bases for J; bases not matched to a gene: 7. The CDR3 length is 13 residues. The CDR3 DNA follows: TGCAGTGCGCCTGGACAGGGAGGTGAAAAACTGTTTTTT. Its translation: CSAPGQGGEKLFF.

This clonotype was seen at least ten times. The CDR3: CASSARRDTEAFF. The CDR3, as DNA: TGTGCCAGCAGCGCAAGAAGGGATACTGAAGCTTTCTTT. The rearrangement joins TRBV9 to TRBJ1-1; D not resolved. The germline V gene encodes CDR1 SGDLS and CDR2 YYNGEE. V lost 3 bases and J lost 5, with 11 bases in between. The CDR3 runs to 13 residues.

Sample share makes this clonotype medium-sized. The gene calls are TRBV11-2 and TRBJ2-1; D uncertain. V was trimmed by 6 bases and J by 6 bases, leaving 9 bases between them. CDR1 is SGHAT, CDR2 FQNNGV, per germline. This CDR3 has 12 amino acids. The CDR3 region is CASRYLSNEQFF. The CDR3 region has the DNA TGTGCCAGCAGATATCTGTCCAATGAGCAGTTCTTC.

By sample share, this clonotype is large. One end of the junction is discordant with germline, which a read error may explain. The chain is built from TRBV29-1 and TRBJ2-4; TRBD1 might be the D (6 bases). Germline CDR1 reads SQVTM; CDR2 reads ANQGSEA. The CDR3 is 11 amino acids. DNA for the CDR3: TGCAGCGTCCGGGACAAAAACATACAGTACTTC. Translated: CSVRDKNIQYF.

There are many counts of this clonotype. The gene calls are TRBV7-3 and TRBJ1-6; the D is unclear. CDR3 size: 16 residues. The ends were cut back, 2 bases at V and 0 bases at J, with 8 bases in the middle. Germline V gene data show CDR1 as SGHTA and CDR2 as FQGTGA. CDR3 coding DNA: TGTGCCAGCAGCTTATTATCGGGCTCCTATAATTCACCCCTCCACTTT. Protein: CASSLLSGSYNSPLHF.

This clonotype was seen ten or more times. The J gene is TRBJ1-1, the V gene TRBV9, with D unresolved. Trimming took 0 bases from V and 0 from J, leaving 12 bases between them. This CDR3 has 16 amino acids. Looked up from germline, CDR1 is SGDLS and CDR2 is YYNGEE. The CDR3: CASSVVEGLMNTEAFF. The CDR3 DNA reads TGTGCCAGCAGCGTAGTCGAAGGGCTTATGAACACTGAAGCTTTCTTT.

This clonotype was detected many times. This sequence joins TRBV5-1 and TRBJ2-1; TRBD2 matches 13 bases. The junction had 2 bases not matched to a gene; V was cut back by 0 bases and J by 11 bases. The CDR3 spans 14 residues. The germline V gene encodes CDR1 SGHRS and CDR2 YFSETQ. The CDR3 DNA sequence: TGCGCCAGCAGCTTGGAGGGGACTAGCGGGAAGCAGTTCTTC. This codes for CASSLEGTSGKQFF.

This clonotype was observed at least ten times. The chain is built from TRBV24-1 and TRBJ2-1; perhaps D is TRBD1 or TRBD2 (5 bases each). Trimming pared 3 bases from V and 0 bases from J, leaving 8 bases between. The CDR3 extends over 15 amino acids. Germline V gene data show CDR1 as KGHDR and CDR2 as SFDVKD. The CDR3 loop reads CATSDPGTSYNEQFF. In DNA, the CDR3 is TGTGCCACCAGTGATCCCGGGACCTCCTACAATGAGCAGTTCTTC.

By its share, this clonotype is medium-sized. The chain has TRBV10-3 and TRBJ2-3, with 9 bases fitting TRBD1. This CDR3 region has 15 residues. With 3 bases clipped from V and 1 base from J, the junction kept 2 bases outside the gene matches. The germline CDR1 and CDR2 sequences are ENHRY and SYGVKD. CDR3 sequence reads: CAISDRDRGTDTQYF. CDR3 sequence (DNA): TGTGCCATCAGTGACCGGGACAGGGGCACAGATACGCAGTATTTT.

This clonotype is labeled medium-sized. This rearrangement joins TRBV5-5 to TRBJ1-1; perhaps TRBD1 as D (6 bases). The V end was cut by 2 bases, the J end by 1 base, with 9 bases between. Germline V gives CDR1 SGHKS, CDR2 YYEKEE (reference sequence). This CDR3 region has 14 residues. Here the CDR3 DNA reads TGTGCCAGCAGCTTCGGGACAAAGAACACTGAAGCTTTCTTT. Residues: CASSFGTKNTEAFF. Full variable domain (outside the CDR3, taken from reference TRBV5-5 and TRBJ1-1): DAGVTQSPTHLIKTRGQQVTLRCSPISGHKSVSWYQQVLGQGPQFIFQYYEKEERGRGNFPDRFSARQFPNYSSELNVNALLLGDSALYLCASSFGTKNTEAFFGQGTRLTVV.

In this sample, this clonotype is medium-sized. The CDR3 is CASSRRGLGYHEQYF. Written as DNA, the CDR3 is TGTGCCAGCAGCCGGAGGGGACTAGGTTACCACGAGCAGTACTTC. This chain uses TRBV21-1 with TRBJ2-7; the table's D gene call, TRBD2, was not cross checked with the DNA. TRBV21-1 has pseudogene status. The CDR3 covers 15 residues.

Ten or more counts support this clonotype. The chain carries TRBV29-1 and TRBJ1-1; D gene ambiguous. V lost 0 bases, J lost 8 bases, and 10 bases lay in between. CDR1 is SQVTM, CDR2 ANQGSEA, per germline. The CDR3 length is 12 residues. The CDR3 DNA follows: TGCAGCGTTGAAGAGCAAATGCCCGAAGCTTTCTTT. It specifies CSVEEQMPEAFF.

There are many counts of this clonotype. This sequence joins TRBV3-1 and TRBJ1-2; 9 bases map to TRBD1. From germline, CDR1 is LGHDT and CDR2 YNNKEL (reference sequence). Trimming cost V 4 bases and J 6 bases; bases outside gene matches: 12. The CDR3 sequence is 16 residues long. CDR3 in DNA: TGTGCCAGCAGCCTGGGACAGGGAGGGGAAAGTAATGGCTACACCTTC. It yields the protein CASSLGQGGESNGYTF.